Listed here are 14 T cell receptor beta chains from one sample, sequenced in a study of blood T cell repertoires in COVID-19. Produced via immunoSEQ multiplex PCR; TCRdb's table is partial and in-frame only. The data contain 100,000 to 120,000 clones, 85% of them seen just once; the ten biggest clones take up roughly an eighth. The sample consisted of peripheral blood. The receptors come from a human donor in a cohort sampled during active COVID-19.

The genes are TRBV11-2 and TRBJ1-2, with a tentative D call TRBD1 (6 bases). Trimming removed 4 bases at V and 5 bases at J, with 11 bases between. Germline V gives CDR1 SGHAT, CDR2 FQNNGV. The CDR3 is 13 amino acids. CDR3 sequence: CASSSRGAYGYTF. CDR3 bases: TGTGCCAGCAGCTCCCGGGGGGCTTATGGCTACACCTTC.

J is TRBJ2-7 and V is TRBV3-1 (or the pseudogene TRBV3-2); 12 nucleotides match TRBD1. V shed 1 base and J 4 bases; nucleotides not matched to a gene: 5. CDR1 is LGHDT and CDR2 is YNNKEL in the germline V gene (reference sequence). The CDR3 spans 16 residues. CDR3 in amino acids: CASSQVPGQGAYEQYF. The CDR3 bases are TGTGCCAGCAGCCAAGTACCGGGACAGGGGGCATACGAGCAGTACTTC.

As to this clone: In the same sample, other DNA sequences code for this CDR3. The chain employs TRBV5-1 and TRBJ2-2; a possible D gene is TRBD2 (6 bases). Trimming left V 0 bases short and J 4 bases short, with 10 bases between. CDR3 size: 15 residues. Germline CDR1 reads SGHRS; CDR2 reads YFSETQ. The CDR3 reads CASSLAQGGTGELFF. The CDR3 nucleotides read TGCGCCAGCAGCTTGGCTCAGGGAGGCACCGGGGAGCTGTTTTTT.

The V gene is TRBV30, the J gene TRBJ2-3; D not resolved. The CDR3 has 11 amino acids. V shed 4 bases and J shed 6 bases, with 8 bases lying between them. CDR1 GTSNPN and CDR2 SVGIG come from the germline V gene (reference sequence). The CDR3 coding sequence is TGTGCCTGGATTATATGTGATACGCAGTATTTT. Translated: CAWIICDTQYF.

This chain links TRBV19 with TRBJ1-1, with D maybe TRBD1 (5 bases). From germline, CDR1 is LNHDA and CDR2 SQIVND (reference sequence). The CDR3 is 14 amino acids. Deletions cut 1 base from V and 4 bases from J, with 10 bases between. The CDR3 DNA reads as TGTGCCAGTAGTATAGGGGGGGGTTCCACTGAAGCTTTCTTT. Its protein product is CASSIGGGSTEAFF.

The V call is TRBV11-2, the J call TRBJ1-1; D uncertain. This CDR3 spans 11 amino acids. V shed 6 bases and J shed 7 bases, with 9 bases lying between them. The germline V gene encodes CDR1 SGHAT and CDR2 FQNNGV. The CDR3, as DNA: TGTGCCAGCAGTCGAGAACGTGAAGCTTTCTTT. Its protein product is CASSREREAFF.

The chain uses TRBV27 and TRBJ2-1; 14 bases line up with TRBD2. Germline V lookup: CDR1 MNHEY, CDR2 SMNVEV (reference sequence). The junction had 13 bases not matched to a gene; V was cut back by 6 bases and J by 6 bases. The CDR3 runs 18 residues. In DNA, the CDR3 is TGTGCCAGCAGCCTGAACTCCCCGGGACTAGCGGGGGTCAATGAGCAGTTCTTC. This translates into CASSLNSPGLAGVNEQFF.

The V gene is TRBV15, the J gene TRBJ1-2; no firm D call. CDR3 length: 15 amino acids. Germline-derived CDR1 and CDR2 are LNHNV and YYDKDF (reference sequence). V dropped 0 bases and J dropped 2 bases, with 10 bases sitting between them. The CDR3 DNA sequence: TGTGCCACCAGCAGAGATCTCGCGGGGAACTATGGCTACACCTTC. Protein product: CATSRDLAGNYGYTF.

J is TRBJ2-7 and V is TRBV5-5; no clear D. Trimming pared 4 bases from V and 7 bases from J, leaving 18 bases between. The CDR3 has 14 residues. CDR1 SGHKS and CDR2 YYEKEE come from the germline V gene (reference sequence). In DNA, the CDR3 is TGTGCCAGCAGCCCCCCAGACACCCCCTTGGAGCAGTACTTC. Protein sequence: CASSPPDTPLEQYF.

This chain uses TRBV18 with TRBJ1-5; D not resolved. The germline V gene has CDR1 KGHSH and CDR2 LQKENI. This CDR3 spans 13 amino acids. Trimming took 2 bases from V and 5 from J, leaving 7 bases between them. CDR3 region: CASSPAGDQPQHF. The DNA of the CDR3 is TGTGCCAGCTCACCAGCCGGGGATCAGCCCCAGCATTTT.

The V call is TRBV6-2 or TRBV6-3, the J call TRBJ2-2; D might be TRBD1 (5 bases). In germline, CDR1 is MNHEY, CDR2 SVGEGT. The CDR3 has 16 residues. The V gene lost 0 bases and the J gene lost 2 bases, with 10 bases spanning the gap. CDR3 region: CASSYSGRANTGELFF. The CDR3 nucleotides are TGTGCCAGCAGTTACTCCGGCAGGGCCAACACCGGGGAGCTGTTTTTT.

The chain has TRBV6-8 and TRBJ2-1, with 10 positions matching TRBD2. There are 17 residues in the CDR3. V was clipped by 6 bases and J by 6 bases; unmatched bases: 14. Germline V gene lookup returns CDR1 MNHGY and CDR2 SAAAGT. The CDR3 spells CASSPVAGGPPANEQFF. Here the CDR3 DNA reads TGTGCCAGCAGCCCTGTAGCGGGGGGCCCCCCCGCCAATGAGCAGTTCTTC.

The rearrangement links TRBV6-2 or TRBV6-3 to TRBJ1-4; the match to TRBD1 covers 7 bases. Germline V lookup: CDR1 MNHEY, CDR2 SVGEGT. J lost 4 bases, V lost 4 bases, and 12 bases had no gene match. The CDR3 contains 17 residues. Written as DNA, the CDR3 is TGTGCCAGCAGTTCGGTTCTACCGGGACAGAGTAATGAAAAACTGTTTTTT. Protein product: CASSSVLPGQSNEKLFF.

The CDR3 reads CASSTFLRDDRGIHNEQFF. In DNA form, the CDR3 reads TGTGCCAGCAGCACCTTTCTGAGGGATGACAGGGGAATCCACAATGAGCAGTTCTTC. The rearrangement joins TRBV21-1 to TRBJ2-1; the D call of TRBD1 is as the table states it, not checked on the DNA. TRBV21-1 is listed as a pseudogene. CDR3 size: 19 residues.